Listed here is a single T cell receptor beta chain. The target antigen is unknown. The CDR3 loop spans 13 amino acids. V dropped 2 bases and J dropped 4 bases, with 6 bases sitting between them. Treatment here: approximately nine-day PBMC culture with coronavirus spike peptide pools or control peptides (ViraFEST assay). Ahead of the COVID-19 pandemic (2011-2018), the CD4+ T cells of the unexposed donor were collected. The researchers probed unexposed-donor CD4+ T cells with SARS-CoV-2 S/N and four cold-coronavirus spikes, cells permitting. Once obtained from cultured CD4+ T cells, the DNA was sequenced using the Oncomine TCR Beta short-read assay. Cultures of CD4+ T cells served as the source for extracting genomic DNA. TCRdb redid the calling of the PCR reads with MiXCR, one entry per CDR3 protein. This sample carries approximately 8,800 distinct CDR3 sequences, less than 40% of them seen once, and the ten largest clones take more than 15%.

This sample is drawn from a study of vaccination and CD4 T cells after COVID-19. Study-level background: Investigators stimulated cells with overlapping spike peptides drawn from SARS-CoV-2, HCoV-NL63, HCoV-OC43 and HCoV-229E.

The study, taken as a whole, reports: In median terms, SARS-CoV-2-reactive clonotypes went from roughly 22 to 38, a nonsignificant rise.

The chain employs TRBV12-3 or TRBV12-4 and TRBJ1-5, with no clear D. The sequence was collected from a human donor in good health. The sample comprised CD4+ T cells from blood, cultured in vitro. CDR3 DNA sequence: TGTGCCAGCAGTTTATTGGAGAATCAGCCCCAGCATTTT. The encoded protein is CASSLLENQPQHF.